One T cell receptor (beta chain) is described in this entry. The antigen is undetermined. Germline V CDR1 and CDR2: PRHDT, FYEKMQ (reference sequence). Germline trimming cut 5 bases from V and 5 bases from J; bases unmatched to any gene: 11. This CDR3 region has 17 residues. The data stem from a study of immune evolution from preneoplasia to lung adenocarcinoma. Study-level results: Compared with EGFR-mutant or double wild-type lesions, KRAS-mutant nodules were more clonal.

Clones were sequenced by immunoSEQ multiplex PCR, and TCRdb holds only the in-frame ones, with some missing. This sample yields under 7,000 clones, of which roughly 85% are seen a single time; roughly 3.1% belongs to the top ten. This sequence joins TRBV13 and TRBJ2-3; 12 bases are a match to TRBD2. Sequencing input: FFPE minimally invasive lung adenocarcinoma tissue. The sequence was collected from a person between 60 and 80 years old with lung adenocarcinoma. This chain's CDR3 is CASSKRLAGVLKDTQYF. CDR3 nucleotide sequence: TGTGCCAGCAGCAAGAGACTAGCGGGAGTTCTAAAAGATACGCAGTATTTT.